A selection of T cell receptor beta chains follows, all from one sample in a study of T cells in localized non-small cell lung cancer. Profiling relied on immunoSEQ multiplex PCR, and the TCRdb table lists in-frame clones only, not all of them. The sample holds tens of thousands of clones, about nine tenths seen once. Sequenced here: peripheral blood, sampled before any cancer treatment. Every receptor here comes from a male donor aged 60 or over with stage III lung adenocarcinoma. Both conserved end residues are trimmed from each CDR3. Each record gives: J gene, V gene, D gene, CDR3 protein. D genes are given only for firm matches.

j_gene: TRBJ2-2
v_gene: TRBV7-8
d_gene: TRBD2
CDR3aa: ASSLTASGIVGELF

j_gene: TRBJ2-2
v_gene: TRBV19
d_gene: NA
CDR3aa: ASSITSIAANTGELF

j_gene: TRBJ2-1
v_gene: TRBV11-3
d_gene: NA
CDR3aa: ASSLTGVGEQF

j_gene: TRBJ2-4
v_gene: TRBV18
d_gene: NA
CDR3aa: ASSPQHTDSKGAKNIQY

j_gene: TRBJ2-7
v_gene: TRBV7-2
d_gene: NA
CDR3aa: ASSSPTDGGQVSDEQY

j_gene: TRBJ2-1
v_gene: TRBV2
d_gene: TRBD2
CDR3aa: ARQREGELLTQRGQF

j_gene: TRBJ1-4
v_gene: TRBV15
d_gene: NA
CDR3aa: ATSRGGRNNEKLF

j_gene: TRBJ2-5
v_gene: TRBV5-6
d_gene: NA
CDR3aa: AGSFRGEPY

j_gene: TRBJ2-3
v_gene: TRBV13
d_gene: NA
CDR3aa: ASSLKGRTSTDTQY

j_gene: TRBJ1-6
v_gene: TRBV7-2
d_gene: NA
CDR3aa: ASSPRAQDSNSPLH

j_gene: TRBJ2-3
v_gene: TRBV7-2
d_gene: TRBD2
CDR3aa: ASSSVAGPSTDTQY

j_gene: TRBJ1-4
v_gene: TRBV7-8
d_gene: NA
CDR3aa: ASSLVLGANEKLF

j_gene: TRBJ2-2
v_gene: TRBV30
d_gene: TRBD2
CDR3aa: AWSVRASGLPRTGELF

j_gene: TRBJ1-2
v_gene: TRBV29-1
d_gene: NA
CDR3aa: SVDLYGYT

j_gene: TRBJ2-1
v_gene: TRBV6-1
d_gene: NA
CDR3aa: ASSSRGPTGNEQF

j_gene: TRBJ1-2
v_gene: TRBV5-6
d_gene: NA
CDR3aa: ASSSGAGYT

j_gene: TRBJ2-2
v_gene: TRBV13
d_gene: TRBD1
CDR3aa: ASSLGRTGYTGELF

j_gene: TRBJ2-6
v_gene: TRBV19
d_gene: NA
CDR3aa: ASSILLAGANVLT

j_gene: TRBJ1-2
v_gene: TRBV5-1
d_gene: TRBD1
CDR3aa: ASSLGLKGQGNYGYT

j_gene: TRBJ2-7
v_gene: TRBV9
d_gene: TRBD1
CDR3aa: ASNPGGQGFLKQY

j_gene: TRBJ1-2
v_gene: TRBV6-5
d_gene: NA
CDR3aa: AKNSVRGAFGYT

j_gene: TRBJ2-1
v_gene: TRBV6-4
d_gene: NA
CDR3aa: ASSQIGLSYNEQF

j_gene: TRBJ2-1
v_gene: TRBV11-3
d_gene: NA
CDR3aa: ASSRGDNEQF

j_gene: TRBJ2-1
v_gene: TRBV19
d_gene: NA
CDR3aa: ASSNRGAAFGWEQF

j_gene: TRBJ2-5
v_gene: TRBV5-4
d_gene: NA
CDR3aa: ASSQRSGAGSGETQY

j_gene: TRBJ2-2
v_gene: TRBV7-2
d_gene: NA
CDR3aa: ASSLTALRSITGELF

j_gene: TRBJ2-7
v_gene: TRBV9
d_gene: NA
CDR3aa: ASSPLGGYEQY

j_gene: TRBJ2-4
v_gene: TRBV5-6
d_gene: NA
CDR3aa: ASSLLLLGENIQY

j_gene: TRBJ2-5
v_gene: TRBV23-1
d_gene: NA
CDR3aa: ASSRRDKGSSGETQY

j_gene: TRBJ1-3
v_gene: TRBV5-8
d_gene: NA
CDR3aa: ASNEDGYSGNTIY

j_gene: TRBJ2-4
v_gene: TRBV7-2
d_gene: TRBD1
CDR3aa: ASSETGTKNIQY

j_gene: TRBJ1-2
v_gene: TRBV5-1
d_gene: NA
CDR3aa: ASSAAPGPPLYT

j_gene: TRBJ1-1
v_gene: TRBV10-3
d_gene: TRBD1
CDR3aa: ATTLDRTTPGEAF

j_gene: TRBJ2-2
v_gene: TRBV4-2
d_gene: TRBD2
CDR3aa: ASSIGTSGSIRELF

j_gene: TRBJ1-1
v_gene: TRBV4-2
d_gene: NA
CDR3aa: ASSQEVAGGAF

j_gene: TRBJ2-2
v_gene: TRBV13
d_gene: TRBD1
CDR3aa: ASSLPGQGLFTGELF

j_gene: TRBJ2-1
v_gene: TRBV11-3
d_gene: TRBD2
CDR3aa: ASSLDSPSGGYNEQF

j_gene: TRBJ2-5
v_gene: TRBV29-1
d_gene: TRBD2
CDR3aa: SVDASGAVQETQY

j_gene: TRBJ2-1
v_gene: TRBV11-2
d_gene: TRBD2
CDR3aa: ASSRPRLAGRGDGF

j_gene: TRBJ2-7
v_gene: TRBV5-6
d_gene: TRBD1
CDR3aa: ASSSGQSLEY

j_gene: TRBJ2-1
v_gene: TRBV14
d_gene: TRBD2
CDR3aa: ASSQGLADEQF

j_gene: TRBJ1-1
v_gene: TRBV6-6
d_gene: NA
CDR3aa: ASRDGGTSNTEAF

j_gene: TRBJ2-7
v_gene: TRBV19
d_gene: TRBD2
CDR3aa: ASSIKRGTRPYEQY

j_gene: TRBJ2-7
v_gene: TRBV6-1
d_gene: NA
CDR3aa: ASSIDRYEQY

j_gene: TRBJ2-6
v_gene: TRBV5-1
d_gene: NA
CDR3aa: ASKPGSGANVLT

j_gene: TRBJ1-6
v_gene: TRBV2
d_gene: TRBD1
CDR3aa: ASSGQGGSPLH

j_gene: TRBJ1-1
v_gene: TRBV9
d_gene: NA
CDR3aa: ASSVGPGYNTEAF

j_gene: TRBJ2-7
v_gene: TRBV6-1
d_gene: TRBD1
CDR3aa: ASREGQGATYEQY

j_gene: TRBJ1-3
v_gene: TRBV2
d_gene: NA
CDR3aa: ASSQLPSETGNTIY

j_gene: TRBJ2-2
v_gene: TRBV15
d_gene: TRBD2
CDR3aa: ATSTLAGVGTGELF

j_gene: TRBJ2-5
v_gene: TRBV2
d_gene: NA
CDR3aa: AWGELEETQY

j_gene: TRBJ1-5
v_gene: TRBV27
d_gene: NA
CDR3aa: ASSHTAGWGNQPQH

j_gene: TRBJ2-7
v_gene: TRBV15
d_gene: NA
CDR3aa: ATSSKGQPIYEQY

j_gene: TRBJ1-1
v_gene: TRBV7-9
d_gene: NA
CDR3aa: ASSLIGGAAEAF

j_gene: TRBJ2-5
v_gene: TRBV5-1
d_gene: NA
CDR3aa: ASSLRASQETQY

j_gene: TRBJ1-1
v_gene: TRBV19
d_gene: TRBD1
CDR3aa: ASSKPGTGPNTEAF

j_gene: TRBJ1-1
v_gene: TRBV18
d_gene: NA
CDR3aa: ASSPRIKREGIEAF

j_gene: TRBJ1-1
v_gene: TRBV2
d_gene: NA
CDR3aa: ASSGLVGGTEAF

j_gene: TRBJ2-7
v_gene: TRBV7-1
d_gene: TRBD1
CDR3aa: ASSSVRDSFYEQY

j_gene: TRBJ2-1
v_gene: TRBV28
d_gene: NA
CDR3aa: ASSLAVVGNNEQF